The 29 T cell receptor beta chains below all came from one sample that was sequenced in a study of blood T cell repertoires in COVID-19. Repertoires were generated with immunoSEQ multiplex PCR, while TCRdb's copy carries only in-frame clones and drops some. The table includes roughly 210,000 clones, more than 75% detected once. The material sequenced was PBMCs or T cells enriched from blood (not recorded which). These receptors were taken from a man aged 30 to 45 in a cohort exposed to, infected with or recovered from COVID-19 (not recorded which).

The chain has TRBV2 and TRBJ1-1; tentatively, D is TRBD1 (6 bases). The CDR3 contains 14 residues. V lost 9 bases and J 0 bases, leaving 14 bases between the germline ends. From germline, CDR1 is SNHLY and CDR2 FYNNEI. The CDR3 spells CASQGSVLNTEAFF. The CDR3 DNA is TGTGCCAGTCAGGGGTCTGTCCTGAACACTGAAGCTTTCTTT.

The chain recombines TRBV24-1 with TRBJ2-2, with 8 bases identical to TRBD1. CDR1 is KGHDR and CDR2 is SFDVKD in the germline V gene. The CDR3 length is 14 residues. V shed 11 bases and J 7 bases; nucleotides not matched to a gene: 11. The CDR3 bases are TGTGCCATCGCTCCCCAGGGGGCTGGCGGGGAGCTGTTTTTT. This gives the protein CAIAPQGAGGELFF.

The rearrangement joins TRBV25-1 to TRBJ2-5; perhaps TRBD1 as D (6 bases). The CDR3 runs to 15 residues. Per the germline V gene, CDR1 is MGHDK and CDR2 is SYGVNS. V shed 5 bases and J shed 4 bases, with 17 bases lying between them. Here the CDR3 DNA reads TGTGCCAGCAGTACCCCTCCCCCAGGGGTAGAGACCCAGTACTTC. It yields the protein CASSTPPPGVETQYF.

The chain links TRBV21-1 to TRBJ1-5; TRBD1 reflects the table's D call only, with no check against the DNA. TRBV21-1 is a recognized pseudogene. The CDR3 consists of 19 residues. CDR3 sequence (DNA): TGTGCCAGTCCAAAACTCCAGGGCCCCGGGACAGGGATCAATCAGCCCCAGCATTTT. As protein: CASPKLQGPGTGINQPQHF.

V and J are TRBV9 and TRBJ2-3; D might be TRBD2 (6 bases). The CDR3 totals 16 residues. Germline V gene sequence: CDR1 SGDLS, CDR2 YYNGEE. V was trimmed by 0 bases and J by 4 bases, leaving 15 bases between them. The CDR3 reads CASSVDGRIPPDTQYF. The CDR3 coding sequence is TGTGCCAGCAGCGTAGACGGGAGAATCCCCCCAGATACGCAGTATTTT.

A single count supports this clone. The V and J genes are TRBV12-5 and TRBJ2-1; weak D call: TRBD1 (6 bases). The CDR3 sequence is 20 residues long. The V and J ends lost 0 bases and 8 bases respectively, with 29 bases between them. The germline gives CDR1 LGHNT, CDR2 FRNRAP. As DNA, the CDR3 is TGTGCTAGTGGTTTGGTAATTTCTCGTGGGGGCAGGGGATATTGGGATGAGCAGTTCTTC. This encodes CASGLVISRGGRGYWDEQFF.

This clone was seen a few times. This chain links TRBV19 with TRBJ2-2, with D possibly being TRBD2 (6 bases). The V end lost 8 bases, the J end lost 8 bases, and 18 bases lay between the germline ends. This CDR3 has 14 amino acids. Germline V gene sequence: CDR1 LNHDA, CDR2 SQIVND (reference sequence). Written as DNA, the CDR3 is TGTGCCAGTTTTGGAGGACTAACCCGTGGGGAGCTGTTTTTT. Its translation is CASFGGLTRGELFF.

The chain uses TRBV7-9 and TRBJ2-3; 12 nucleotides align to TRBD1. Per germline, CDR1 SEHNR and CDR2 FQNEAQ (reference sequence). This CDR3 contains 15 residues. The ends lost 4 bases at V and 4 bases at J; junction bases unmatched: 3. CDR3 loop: CASSSGTGGADTQYF. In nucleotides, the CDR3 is TGTGCCAGCAGCTCCGGGACAGGGGGCGCAGATACGCAGTATTTT.

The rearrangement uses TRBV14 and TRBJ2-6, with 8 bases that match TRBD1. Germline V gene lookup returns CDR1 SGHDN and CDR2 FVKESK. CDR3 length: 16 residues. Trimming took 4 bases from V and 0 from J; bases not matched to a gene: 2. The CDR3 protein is CASSPGGASGANVLTF. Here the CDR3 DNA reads TGTGCCAGCAGCCCAGGGGGCGCCTCTGGGGCCAACGTCCTGACTTTC.

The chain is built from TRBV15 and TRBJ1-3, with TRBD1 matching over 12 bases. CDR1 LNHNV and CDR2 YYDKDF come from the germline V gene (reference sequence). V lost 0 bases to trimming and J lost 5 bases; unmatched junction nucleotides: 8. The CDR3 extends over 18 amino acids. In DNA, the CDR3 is TGTGCCACCAGCAGAGATCGGGGGACAGGGGGCGGTAGAAACACCATATATTTT. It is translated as CATSRDRGTGGGRNTIYF.

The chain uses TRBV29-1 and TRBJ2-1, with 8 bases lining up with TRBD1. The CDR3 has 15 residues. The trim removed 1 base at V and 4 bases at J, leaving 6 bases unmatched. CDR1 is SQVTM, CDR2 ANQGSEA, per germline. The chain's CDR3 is CSVEADRGPYNEQFF. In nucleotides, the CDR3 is TGCAGCGTTGAAGCTGACAGGGGTCCTTACAATGAGCAGTTCTTC.

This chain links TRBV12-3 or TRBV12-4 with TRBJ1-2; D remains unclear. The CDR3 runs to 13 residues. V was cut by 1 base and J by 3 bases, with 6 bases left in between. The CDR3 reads CASSLGGYYGYTF. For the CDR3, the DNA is TGTGCCAGCAGTTTAGGAGGATACTATGGCTACACCTTC.

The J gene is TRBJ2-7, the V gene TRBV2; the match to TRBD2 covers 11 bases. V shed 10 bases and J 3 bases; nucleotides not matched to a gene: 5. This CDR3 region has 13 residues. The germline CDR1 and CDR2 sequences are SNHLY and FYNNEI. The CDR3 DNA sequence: TGTGCCACCTCCGGGACTAGCGGCTACGAGCAGTACTTC. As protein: CATSGTSGYEQYF.

The CDR3 DNA is TGTGCCAGCAGCTTAGGCGGCACAGATACGCAGTATTTT. Protein sequence: CASSLGGTDTQYF. V gene TRBV7-2 combines with J gene TRBJ2-3; D gene uncertain. CDR3 length equals 13 residues. CDR1 is SGHTA, CDR2 FQGNSA, per germline. The V gene lost 1 base and the J gene lost 1 base, with 3 bases spanning the gap.

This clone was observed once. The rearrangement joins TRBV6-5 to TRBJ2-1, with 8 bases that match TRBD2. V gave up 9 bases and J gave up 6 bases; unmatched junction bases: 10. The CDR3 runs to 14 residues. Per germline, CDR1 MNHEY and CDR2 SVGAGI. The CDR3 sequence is CASTKSGRGNEQFF. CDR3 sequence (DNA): TGTGCCAGTACTAAGAGCGGGAGAGGCAATGAGCAGTTCTTC.

The chain's CDR3 is CASSPYDTDGTQYF. The CDR3 DNA follows: TGTGCCAGCTCACCATATGACACAGATGGTACGCAGTATTTT. The J gene is TRBJ2-3, the V gene TRBV18, with D uncertain. CDR3 length: 14 residues. Germline V CDR1 and CDR2: KGHSH, LQKENI. V dropped 2 bases and J dropped 8 bases, with 14 bases sitting between them.

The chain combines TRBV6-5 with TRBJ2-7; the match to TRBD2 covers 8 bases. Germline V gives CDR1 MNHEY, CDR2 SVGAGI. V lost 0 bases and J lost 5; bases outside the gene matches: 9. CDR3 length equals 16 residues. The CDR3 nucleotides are TGTGCCAGCAGTTACTCGAGCGGGAGCTTGCGCAACGAGCAGTACTTC. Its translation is CASSYSSGSLRNEQYF.

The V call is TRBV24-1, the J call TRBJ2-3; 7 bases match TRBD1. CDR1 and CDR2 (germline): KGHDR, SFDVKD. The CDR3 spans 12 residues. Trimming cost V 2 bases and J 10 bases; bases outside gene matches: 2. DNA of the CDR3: TGTGCCACCAGTGATTCAGACAGGGCGCAGTATTTT. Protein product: CATSDSDRAQYF.

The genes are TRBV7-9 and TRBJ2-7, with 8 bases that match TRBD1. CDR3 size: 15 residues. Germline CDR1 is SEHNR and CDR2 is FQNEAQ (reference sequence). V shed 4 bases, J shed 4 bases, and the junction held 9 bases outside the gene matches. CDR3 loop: CASSSTDRDLYEQYF. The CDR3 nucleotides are TGTGCCAGCAGCTCCACGGACAGGGACCTATACGAGCAGTACTTC.

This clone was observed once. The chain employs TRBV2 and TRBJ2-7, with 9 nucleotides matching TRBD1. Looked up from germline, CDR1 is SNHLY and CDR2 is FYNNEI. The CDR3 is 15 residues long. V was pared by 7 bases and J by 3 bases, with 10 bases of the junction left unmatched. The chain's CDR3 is CASTEGDRAIYEQYF. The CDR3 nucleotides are TGTGCCAGCACCGAGGGGGACAGGGCCATCTACGAGCAGTACTTC.

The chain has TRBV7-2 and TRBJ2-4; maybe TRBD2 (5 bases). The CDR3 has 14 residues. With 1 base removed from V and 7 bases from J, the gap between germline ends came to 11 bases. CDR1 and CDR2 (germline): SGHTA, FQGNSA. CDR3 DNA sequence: TGTGCCAGCAGCTTAGTGCGGGCGACTAACATTCAGTACTTC. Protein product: CASSLVRATNIQYF. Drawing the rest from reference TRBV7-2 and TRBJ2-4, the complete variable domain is GAGVSQSPSNKVTEKGKDVELRCDPISGHTALYWYRQSLGQGLEFLIYFQGNSAPDKSGLPSDRFSAERTGGSVSTLTIQRTQQEDSAVYLCASSLVRATNIQYFGAGTRLSVL.

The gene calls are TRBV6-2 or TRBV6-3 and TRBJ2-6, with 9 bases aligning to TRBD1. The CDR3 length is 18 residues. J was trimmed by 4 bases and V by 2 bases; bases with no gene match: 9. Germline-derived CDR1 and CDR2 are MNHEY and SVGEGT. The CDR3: CASSYTTGGALGANVLTF. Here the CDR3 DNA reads TGTGCCAGCAGTTACACTACAGGGGGCGCCTTGGGGGCCAACGTCCTGACTTTC.

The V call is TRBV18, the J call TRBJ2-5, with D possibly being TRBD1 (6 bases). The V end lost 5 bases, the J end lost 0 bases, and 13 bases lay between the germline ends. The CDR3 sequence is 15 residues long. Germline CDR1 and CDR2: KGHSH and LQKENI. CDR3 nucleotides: TGTGCCAGCTCAGACTGGGGACATTACCAAGAGACCCAGTACTTC. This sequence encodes CASSDWGHYQETQYF.

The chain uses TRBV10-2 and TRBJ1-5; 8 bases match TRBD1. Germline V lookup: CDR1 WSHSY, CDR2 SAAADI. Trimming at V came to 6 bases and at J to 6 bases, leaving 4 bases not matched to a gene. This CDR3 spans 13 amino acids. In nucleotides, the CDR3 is TGCGCCAGCAGCCAGGGACAGGTTCAGCCCCAGCATTTT. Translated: CASSQGQVQPQHF.

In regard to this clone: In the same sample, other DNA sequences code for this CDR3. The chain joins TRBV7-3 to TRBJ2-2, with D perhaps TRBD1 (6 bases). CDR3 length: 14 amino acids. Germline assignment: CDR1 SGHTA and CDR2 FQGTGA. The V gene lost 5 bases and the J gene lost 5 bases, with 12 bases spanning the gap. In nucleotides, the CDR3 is TGTGCCAGCAGCCGATACCAGGGGACCGGGGAGCTGTTTTTT. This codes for CASSRYQGTGELFF.

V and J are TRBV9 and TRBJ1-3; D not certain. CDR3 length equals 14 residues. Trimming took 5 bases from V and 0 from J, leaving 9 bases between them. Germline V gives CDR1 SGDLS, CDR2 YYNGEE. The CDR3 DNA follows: TGTGCCAGCAGTCAGACATACTCTGGAAACACCATATATTTT. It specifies CASSQTYSGNTIYF.

The CDR3 sequence: CASSLTPNRPGGTEAFF. In DNA form, the CDR3 reads TGTGCCAGCAGCTTAACGCCAAACAGGCCGGGGGGCACTGAAGCTTTCTTT. V gene TRBV7-3 combines with J gene TRBJ1-1; maybe TRBD1 (5 bases). The V gene lost 0 bases and the J gene lost 4 bases, with 18 bases spanning the gap. CDR1 is SGHTA, CDR2 FQGTGA, per germline. This CDR3 contains 17 residues. The variable domain in full, with the rest retrieved from reference TRBV7-3 and TRBJ1-1, is GAGVSQTPSNKVTEKGKYVELRCDPISGHTALYWYRQSLGQGPEFLIYFQGTGAADDSGLPNDRFFAVRPEGSVSTLKIQRTERGDSAVYLCASSLTPNRPGGTEAFFGQGTRLTVV.

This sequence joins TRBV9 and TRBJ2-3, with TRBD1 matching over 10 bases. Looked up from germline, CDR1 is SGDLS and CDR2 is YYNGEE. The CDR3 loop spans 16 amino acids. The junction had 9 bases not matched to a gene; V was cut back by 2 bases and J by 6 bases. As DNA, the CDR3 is TGTGCCAGCAGCGTTACGGACAGGGGGGCTCTGGATACGCAGTATTTT. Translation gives CASSVTDRGALDTQYF.

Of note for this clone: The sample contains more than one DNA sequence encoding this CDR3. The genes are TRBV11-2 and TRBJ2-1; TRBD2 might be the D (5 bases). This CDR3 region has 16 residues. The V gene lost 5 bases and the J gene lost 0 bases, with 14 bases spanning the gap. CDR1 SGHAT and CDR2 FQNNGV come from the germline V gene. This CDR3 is CASSLTSGSSYNEQFF. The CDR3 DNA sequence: TGTGCCAGCAGCCTCACCAGTGGGAGCTCCTACAATGAGCAGTTCTTC.